These 15 T cell receptor beta chains were sequenced from one sample in a study of persistence of HIV-infected CD4 T cells. This was the immunoSEQ version 4 assay in survey mode. The data were produced by immunoSEQ multiplex PCR, yet TCRdb's version contains in-frame clones alone and is incomplete. This repertoire shows around 40,000 clones, around 90% found once; its top ten account for 0.95% to 1.1%. This nonspecific control used anti-CD3/anti-CD28 bead stimulation of CD4+ T cells. Sorting of responding CD4+ T cells relied on upregulated CD40 ligand together with CD69. Their specific antigens are unknown. Specimen: CD4+ T cells sorted from PBMCs after roughly 17-hour stimulation, collected from a patient who received antiretroviral therapy. The receptors originated from an adult man with HIV who was CMV-seropositive.

This chain uses TRBV6-5 with TRBJ1-1, with a weak D call TRBD1 (6 bases). This CDR3 region has 15 residues. Trimming removed 0 bases from V and 3 bases from J, with 11 bases in between. In germline, CDR1 is MNHEY, CDR2 SVGAGI. CDR3 loop: CASSYSWGADTEAFF. The CDR3 DNA follows: TGTGCCAGCAGTTACTCGTGGGGGGCGGACACTGAAGCTTTCTTT.

The chain couples TRBV28 to TRBJ1-4, with 7 positions matching TRBD1. V dropped 5 bases and J dropped 7; count of bases not matched to a gene: 10. This CDR3 spans 15 amino acids. CDR1 is MDHEN and CDR2 is SYDVKM in the germline V gene. CDR3 in amino acids: CASSPSTGIAEKLFF. The CDR3 DNA is TGTGCCAGCAGTCCCTCGACAGGGATAGCTGAAAAACTGTTTTTT.

The V call is TRBV30, the J call TRBJ2-5; D gene uncertain. Trimming pared 6 bases from V and 7 bases from J, leaving 9 bases between. CDR3 length: 10 amino acids. The germline V gene encodes CDR1 GTSNPN and CDR2 SVGIG (reference sequence). The CDR3 DNA sequence: TGTGCCTGTGGGGTGAGGACCCAGTACTTC. It yields the protein CACGVRTQYF.

This clone was detected only once. The J gene is TRBJ2-3, the V gene TRBV5-4, with TRBD1 as a possible D gene (5 bases). CDR1 and CDR2 from the germline V gene are SGHNT and YYREEE (reference sequence). V shed 3 bases and J shed 3 bases, with 8 bases lying between them. This CDR3 region has 13 residues. CDR3 nucleotides: TGTGCCAGCAGCTCGACAGCTACAGATACGCAGTATTTT. Protein: CASSSTATDTQYF. The full variable domain, completed using reference TRBV5-4 and TRBJ2-3, is ETGVTQSPTHLIKTRGQQVTLRCSSQSGHNTVSWYQQALGQGPQFIFQYYREEENGRGNFPPRFSGLQFPNYSSELNVNALELDDSALYLCASSSTATDTQYFGPGTRLTVL.

The genes are TRBV6-5 and TRBJ2-3, with TRBD2 matching over 13 bases. This CDR3 is 14 amino acids long. Germline V gene lookup returns CDR1 MNHEY and CDR2 SVGAGI. The V and J ends lost 7 bases and 6 bases, in that order; junction bases with no gene match: 4. The CDR3 here is CASKLAGGPDTQYF. The DNA of the CDR3 is TGTGCCAGCAAACTAGCGGGGGGGCCGGATACGCAGTATTTT.

V and J are TRBV29-1 and TRBJ1-6; tentatively, D is TRBD1 (5 bases). CDR1 and CDR2 from the germline V gene are SQVTM and ANQGSEA. This CDR3 has 13 amino acids. V was trimmed by 4 bases and J by 8 bases, leaving 12 bases between them. In nucleotides, the CDR3 is TGCAGCGTTGGAGGGGATAGAGATTCACCCCTCCACTTT. Its translation: CSVGGDRDSPLHF.

V and J are TRBV25-1 and TRBJ2-5, with D maybe TRBD2 (6 bases). Germline V gene sequence: CDR1 MGHDK, CDR2 SYGVNS. The V gene lost 3 bases and the J gene lost 4 bases, with 6 bases spanning the gap. The length of the CDR3 is 12 residues. CDR3 in DNA: TGTGCCAGCAGTGAGGGGGGAGAGACCCAGTACTTC. This encodes CASSEGGETQYF.

J is TRBJ1-6 and V is TRBV2; a weak D match, TRBD1 (6 bases). Trimming cost V 4 bases and J 7 bases, with 11 bases left between them. CDR3 length: 14 residues. Germline CDR1 reads SNHLY; CDR2 reads FYNNEI. CDR3 DNA sequence: TGTGCCAGCAGTGTAGAACAGGGAAATTCACCCCTCCACTTT. The encoded protein is CASSVEQGNSPLHF. The entire variable domain, with the rest obtained from reference TRBV2 and TRBJ1-6, is as follows: EPEVTQTPSHQVTQMGQEVILRCVPISNHLYFYWYRQILGQKVEFLVSFYNNEISEKSEIFDDQFSVERPDGSNFTLKIRSTKLEDSAMYFCASSVEQGNSPLHFGNGTRLTVT.

This clone was recorded a few times. The chain uses TRBV27 and TRBJ1-2; TRBD1 matches at 9 bases. The junction had 12 bases not matched to a gene; V was cut back by 2 bases and J by 8 bases. Germline CDR1 is MNHEY and CDR2 is SMNVEV (reference sequence). The CDR3 contains 16 residues. The CDR3 DNA reads as TGTGCCAGCAGTTTAGGACAGGGGACCCGTTTCGGCGGCTACACCTTC. Translated: CASSLGQGTRFGGYTF.

The chain carries TRBV7-8 and TRBJ2-7; possible D gene TRBD2, 6 bases. This CDR3 has 15 residues. Trimming removed 1 base at V and 2 bases at J, with 12 bases between. CDR1 is SGHVS, CDR2 FQNEAQ, per germline. The CDR3 DNA follows: TGTGCCAGCAGCTTAGTACGCGGGGAGACCTACGAGCAGTACTTC. Protein: CASSLVRGETYEQYF.

The CDR3 loop is CASSLKQGSYEQYF. The CDR3 DNA reads TGCGCCAGCAGCTTGAAACAGGGGTCCTACGAGCAGTACTTC. V gene TRBV5-1 combines with J gene TRBJ2-7; 7 nucleotides align to TRBD1. Germline CDR1 is SGHRS and CDR2 is YFSETQ. This CDR3 is 14 amino acids long. J was trimmed by 1 base and V by 1 base; bases with no gene match: 2.

V and J are TRBV12-3 or TRBV12-4 and TRBJ2-3; no clear D gene. Trimming removed 6 bases at V and 6 bases at J, with 10 bases between. This CDR3 spans 12 amino acids. The CDR3 sequence: CASSHGRDTQYF. CDR3 in DNA: TGTGCCAGCAGCCACGGACGGGATACGCAGTATTTT.

This chain uses TRBV19 with TRBJ2-3; 7 positions agree with TRBD2. CDR3 length: 15 amino acids. Trimming cost V 1 base and J 0 bases; bases outside gene matches: 1. Per the germline V gene, CDR1 is LNHDA and CDR2 is SQIVND (reference sequence). CDR3 nucleotides: TGTGCCAGTAGTATAGGGGGGGGGAGCACAGATACGCAGTATTTT. This translates into CASSIGGGSTDTQYF.

The genes are TRBV14 and TRBJ1-4; D is perhaps TRBD1 (5 bases). Germline CDR1 SGHDN, CDR2 FVKESK. This CDR3 contains 15 residues. Deletions cut 4 bases from V and 0 bases from J, with 9 bases between. This chain's CDR3 is CASSLRVATNEKLFF. Written as DNA, the CDR3 is TGTGCCAGCAGCCTCAGGGTTGCAACTAATGAAAAACTGTTTTTT.

The V and J genes are TRBV6-2 or TRBV6-3 and TRBJ2-3; TRBD2 is a possible D gene (6 bases). The germline V gene has CDR1 MNHEY and CDR2 SVGEGT. V was trimmed by 5 bases and J by 2 bases, leaving 11 bases between them. The CDR3 has 14 residues. CDR3 DNA: TGTGCCAGCAGTAAACTAGCTTCCACAGATACGCAGTATTTT. Residues: CASSKLASTDTQYF.